This TCR beta chain appears in the sequencing data of a study of CD8 T cells in Susac syndrome. This clonotype is a singleton in its sample. CDR3 length: 14 residues. Trimming removed 7 bases at V and 1 base at J, with 16 bases between. Germline CDR1 is SQVTM and CDR2 is ANQGSEA. The multiple sclerosis controls were treatment-naive patients with relapsing-remitting disease that was stable or active. Reverse transcription of roughly 0.45 to 1 ug RNA used random hexamers. The authors amplified TCR beta CDR3 across 54 Vbeta and 13 Jbeta using immunoSEQ multiplex PCR. TCRdb reprocessed the immunoSEQ multiplex PCR reads with MiXCR, giving one entry per CDR3 protein. The sample carries approximately 120,000 distinct CDR3 sequences, about 93% recorded once.

The chain employs TRBV29-1 and TRBJ1-1, with D possibly being TRBD1 (5 bases). This clonotype was sampled from a human donor with multiple sclerosis. The sequencing input was CD8+ T cells from PBMCs. CDR3 in amino acids: CSGRAGNENTEAFF. The DNA for the CDR3 is TGCAGCGGGAGGGCAGGGAACGAGAACACTGAAGCTTTCTTT. Looking up the rest from reference TRBV29-1 and TRBJ1-1 gives the full variable domain: SAVISQKPSRDICQRGTSLTIQCQVDSQVTMMFWYRQQPGQSLTLIATANQGSEATYESGFVIDKFPISRPNLTFSTLTVSNMSPEDSSIYLCSGRAGNENTEAFFGQGTRLTVV.